This is a list of T cell receptor beta chains from one sample in a study of T cells after somatic rescue of genetic block. The table came from immunoSEQ multiplex PCR; TCRdb's copy has only in-frame clones and leaves some out. The table has 70,000 to 85,000 clones, around 90% seen once. The sequenced material came from peripheral blood mononuclear cells (PBMCs). These receptors were collected from a man aged 30 to 45. CDR3s include the opening cysteine and the closing phenylalanine or tryptophan. D genes are given only for firm matches. The size field is filled for only some rows; it gives once, few, many or a size class.

J | D | V | size | DNA | CDR3
TRBJ2-2 | . | TRBV4-3 | . | TGCGCCAGCAGCCAAGAAGTGACTGGAAACACCGGGGAGCTGTTTTTT | CASSQEVTGNTGELFF
TRBJ2-4 | . | TRBV6-1 | . | TGTGCCAGCAGTGAAGTACAGTCAAGGGGCATTCAGTACTTC | CASSEVQSRGIQYF
TRBJ2-1 | . | TRBV19 | once | TGTGCCAGTAAAAAGAAGAGCTCCTACAATGAGCAGTTCTTC | CASKKKSSYNEQFF
TRBJ2-7 | TRBD1 | TRBV5-1 | . | TGCGCCAGCAGCTTGTTGGGACAGGGGGCGACCGAGCAGTACTTC | CASSLLGQGATEQYF
TRBJ2-7 | . | TRBV4-1 | . | TGCGCCAGCAGCCCGCCGCAAACGCAGCCCTACGAGCAGTACTTC | CASSPPQTQPYEQYF
TRBJ1-2 | TRBD1 | TRBV6-9 | . | TGTGCCAGCAGTTTTACCGGGACAGAAGATCCTATTGGCTACACCTTC | CASSFTGTEDPIGYTF
TRBJ2-5 | TRBD2 | TRBV12-5 | . | TGTGCTAGTGGTTTGGGGACTAGCCTGGAGACCCAGTACTTC | CASGLGTSLETQYF
TRBJ1-1 | . | TRBV5-4 | . | TGTGCCAGCAGCTTATCCGGGACGATTAACACTGAAGCTTTCTTT | CASSLSGTINTEAFF
TRBJ2-7 | TRBD1 | TRBV6-5 | . | TGTGCCAGCAGTTACCGGGACAGGGGGATCGAGCAGTACTTC | CASSYRDRGIEQYF
TRBJ2-7 | . | TRBV6-5 | once | TGTGCCAGCAGCCCCCCCCGACCTGGGACTCAGTACTTC | CASSPPRPGTQYF
TRBJ1-1 | . | TRBV5-1 | . | TGCGCCAGCAGCTTGTATACGCAGCCGAACACTGAAGCTTTCTTT | CASSLYTQPNTEAFF
TRBJ1-1 | . | TRBV7-9 | . | TGTGCCAGCAGCCCGCCGGCAGGGGAAGCTTTCTTT | CASSPPAGEAFF
TRBJ2-1 | . | TRBV2 | . | TGTGCCAGCAGGGAGGACCGCTCCTACAATGAGCAGTTCTTC | CASREDRSYNEQFF
TRBJ2-2 | . | TRBV28 | . | TGTGCCAGCAGTTTCGGGGACGGGGAGCTGTTTTTT | CASSFGDGELFF
TRBJ1-1 | TRBD1 | TRBV19 | . | TGTGCCAGTAGTCCGGGACAGGGGGCCGACACTGAAGCTTTCTTT | CASSPGQGADTEAFF
TRBJ1-5 | . | TRBV19 | . | TGTGCCACCTCCGAGGGATATGGCAATCAGCCCCAGCATTTT | CATSEGYGNQPQHF
TRBJ2-5 | . | TRBV12-5 | . | TGTGCTAGTGGTTTGGGATCGGGGCAGGGAAAAAGAGAGACCCAGTACTTC | CASGLGSGQGKRETQYF
TRBJ2-7 | . | TRBV9 | . | TGTGCCAGCAGCGTAGCTCGGGAGTCTGTCCACGAGCAGTACTTC | CASSVARESVHEQYF
TRBJ1-3 | TRBD1 | TRBV29-1 | . | TGCAGCGTCGGTGACAGGGCGGGAAACACCATATATTTT | CSVGDRAGNTIYF
TRBJ1-3 | . | TRBV10-3 | once | TGTGCCATCAGTGAAGCTCCCGGGGACTCTGGAAACACCATATATTTT | CAISEAPGDSGNTIYF
TRBJ2-1 | TRBD2 | TRBV14 | . | TGTGCCAGCAGCCAACCGGGACTAGCTGGCAATGAGCAGTTCTTC | CASSQPGLAGNEQFF
TRBJ2-7 | . | TRBV28 | . | TGTGCCAGCAGTTTATACGGCGGCCTCTCCTACGAGCAGTACTTC | CASSLYGGLSYEQYF
TRBJ2-1 | . | TRBV7-9 | once | TGTGCCAGCAGCCCTGATCAAAGCTCCTACAATGAGCAGTTCTTC | CASSPDQSSYNEQFF
TRBJ1-1 | . | TRBV7-8 | . | TGTGCCAGCAGATTAAGCCAAGGGACCCGGGGGAACACTGAAGCTTTCTTT | CASRLSQGTRGNTEAFF
TRBJ1-4 | . | TRBV6-5 | . | TGTGCCAGCAGTTACGACACTAATGAAAAACTGTTTTTT | CASSYDTNEKLFF
TRBJ2-3 | . | TRBV11-2 | . | TGTGCCAGCAGCTTAGATAACAGGCCGAGGACGCAGTATTTT | CASSLDNRPRTQYF
TRBJ1-4 | . | TRBV9 | . | TGTGCCAGCAGCGTAGCTACTGGACAGTTCGATGAAAAACTGTTTTTT | CASSVATGQFDEKLFF
TRBJ1-6 | . | TRBV6-6 | . | TGTGCCAGCAGTTCGGGGGGCGGGATGAATTCACCCCTCCACTTT | CASSSGGGMNSPLHF
TRBJ2-7 | . | TRBV7-2 | . | TGTGCCAGCAGCGGAAAAGGGACGGAAGCCTACGAGCAGTACTTC | CASSGKGTEAYEQYF
TRBJ2-7 | TRBD1 | TRBV9 | . | TGTGCCAGCAGGGGACAGGGGACCGAGCAGTACTTC | CASRGQGTEQYF
TRBJ2-7 | TRBD1 | TRBV2 | . | TGTGCCAGCGCCTCTGGGGACAGGTTGGGCGTGTACTTC | CASASGDRLGVYF
TRBJ1-1 | . | TRBV7-9 | . | TGTGCCAGCAGCTTAGTCGGTGGGGATGATGAAGCTTTCTTT | CASSLVGGDDEAFF
TRBJ2-2 | . | TRBV5-1 | . | TGCGCCAGCAGCTTGGGCGGCGGGGAGCTGTTTTTT | CASSLGGGELFF
TRBJ2-1 | TRBD2 | TRBV6-6 | . | TGTGCCAGCAGTCCACTAGCGGGGTCTAATGAGCAGTTCTTC | CASSPLAGSNEQFF
TRBJ1-5 | TRBD1 | TRBV19 | once | TGTGCCAGTAGTATAATGGGGACAGACCCTAGCAATCAGCCCCAGCATTTT | CASSIMGTDPSNQPQHF
TRBJ1-1 | . | TRBV6-6 | . | TGTGCCAGCAACCCGGGGGGAGCTTTCTTT | CASNPGGAFF
TRBJ1-2 | . | TRBV27 | . | TGTGCCAGCAGTCCGGGGGCTAGGGGCTATGGCTACACCTTC | CASSPGARGYGYTF
TRBJ2-3 | TRBD1 | TRBV4-3 | . | TGCGCCAGCAGGCAGGACAGGGGTCCAGATACGCAGTATTTT | CASRQDRGPDTQYF
TRBJ1-4 | . | TRBV7-9 | . | TGTGCCAGCAGCTTAGCGGCTGGGATTAATGAAAAACTGTTTTTT | CASSLAAGINEKLFF
TRBJ1-1 | . | TRBV5-6 | . | TGTGCCAGCAGCTTTGTGGCAGACAACACTGAAGCTTTCTTT | CASSFVADNTEAFF